This T cell receptor beta chain emerged from a study of control samples from healthy donors and cancer patients. TCRdb's table, derived via immunoSEQ multiplex PCR, lists solely in-frame clones and lacks some. In the table there are some 140,000 clones, just under 95% of which are singletons. From germline, CDR1 is SGDLS and CDR2 YYNGEE. The length of the CDR3 is 14 residues. V lost 4 bases, J lost 0 bases, and 11 bases lay in between. The sample consisted of blood. The chain links TRBV9 to TRBJ2-7, with D uncertain. The TCR sequence derives from a man between 25 and 39 years old in good health. The CDR3 nucleotides read TGTGCCAGCAGCCGAACTCCAGACTCCTACGAGCAGTACTTC. It codes for CASSRTPDSYEQYF.